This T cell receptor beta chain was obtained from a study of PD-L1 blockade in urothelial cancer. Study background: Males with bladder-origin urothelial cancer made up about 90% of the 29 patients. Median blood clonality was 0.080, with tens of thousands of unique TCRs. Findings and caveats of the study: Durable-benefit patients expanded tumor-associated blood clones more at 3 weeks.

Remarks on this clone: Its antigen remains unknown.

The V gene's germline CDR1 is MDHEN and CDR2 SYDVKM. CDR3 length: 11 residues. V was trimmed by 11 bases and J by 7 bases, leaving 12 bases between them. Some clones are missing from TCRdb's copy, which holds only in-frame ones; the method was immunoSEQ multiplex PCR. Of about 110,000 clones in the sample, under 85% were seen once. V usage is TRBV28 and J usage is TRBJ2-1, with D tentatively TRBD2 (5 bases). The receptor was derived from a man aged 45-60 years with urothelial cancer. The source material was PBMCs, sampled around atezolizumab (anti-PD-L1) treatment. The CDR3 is CAYKAGNEQFF. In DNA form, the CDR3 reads TGTGCCTATAAGGCGGGTAATGAGCAGTTCTTC.